Detailed here is one TCR beta chain. This specimen comes from a study of T cells in Graves' hyperthyroidism and ophthalmopathy. The CDR3 is 16 residues long. J was trimmed by 5 bases and V by 5 bases; bases with no gene match: 12. CDR1 is SEHNR, CDR2 FQNEAQ, per germline (reference sequence). Amplification yielded TCR beta CDR3 regions, with RNA transcripts as the source. The HTBI primer set was used in a first-round RT-PCR of the TCR CDR3. TCRdb processed the multiplex PCR reads anew with MiXCR; each CDR3 protein has one entry. The data show 450,000 to 650,000 distinct CDR3 sequences, 12% to 15% seen once.

The genes are TRBV7-9 and TRBJ2-1; 7 bases are shared with TRBD2. The sequence derives from a woman younger than 35 with Graves' ophthalmopathy. Input material: blood. The CDR3 loop is CASSPGGGSRDNEQFF. The CDR3, as DNA: TGTGCCAGCAGCCCGGGGGGAGGTAGCCGCGACAATGAGCAGTTCTTC.